These 13 T cell receptor beta chains share one sample of origin, sequenced in a study of T cells in localized non-small cell lung cancer. Assay: immunoSEQ multiplex PCR; the TCRdb copy retains only in-frame clones and omits some. The data hold around 4,000 clones, with about 31% observed a single time. The sequences come from lung tumor tissue, collected before any cancer treatment. These receptors originate from a man aged 40 to 70 with stage I lung adenocarcinoma.

This chain joins TRBV12-1 and TRBJ2-6; no check of the table's D call, TRBD1, against the DNA was made. TRBV12-1 is a pseudogene. This CDR3 region has 17 residues. CDR3 in DNA: TGTGCCAGCACCCAGACAGGAGGTAGCTCTGGGGCCAACGTCCTGACTTTC. Amino acid sequence: CASTQTGGSSGANVLTF.

This clone was found a few times. The rearrangement joins TRBV14 to TRBJ2-7, with TRBD1 matching 7 bases. CDR3 length: 15 amino acids. Germline CDR1 reads SGHDN; CDR2 reads FVKESK. Unmatched junction bases numbered 10, after V lost 4 bases and J lost 4 bases. The CDR3 protein is CASSPIGTGVYEQYF. Here the CDR3 DNA reads TGTGCCAGCAGCCCTATCGGTACAGGGGTGTACGAGCAGTACTTC.

This clone occurred a few times. The rearrangement links TRBV9 to TRBJ2-5, with unresolved D. Germline-derived CDR1 and CDR2 are SGDLS and YYNGEE. Trimming cost V 5 bases and J 0 bases, with 17 bases left between them. The CDR3 totals 16 residues. In DNA, the CDR3 is TGTGCCAGCAGACCCTCGGATAGCCCGAACCAAGAGACCCAGTACTTC. Translated, it gives CASRPSDSPNQETQYF. Variable domain in full (rest from reference TRBV9 and TRBJ2-5): DSGVTQTPKHLITATGQRVTLRCSPRSGDLSVYWYQQSLDQGLQFLIQYYNGEERAKGNILERFSAQQFPDLHSELNLSSLELGDSALYFCASRPSDSPNQETQYFGPGTRLLVL.

Only a few counts were recorded for this clone. The DNA for the CDR3 is TGTGCCAGCAGCGCAGGAATCTCAACTAATGAAAAACTGTTTTTT. It codes for CASSAGISTNEKLFF. The chain couples TRBV11-3 to TRBJ1-4; D gene unclear. V lost 5 bases, J lost 0 bases, and 10 bases lay in between. Germline CDR1 is SGHNT and CDR2 is YENEEA. The CDR3 length is 15 residues.

This clone was detected only a few times. The chain carries TRBV2 and TRBJ2-3; D uncertain. The CDR3 covers 13 residues. The germline CDR1 and CDR2 sequences are SNHLY and FYNNEI. V lost 7 bases and J lost 0, with 8 bases in between. This chain's CDR3 is CASMSISTDTQYF. The CDR3, as DNA: TGTGCCAGCATGTCCATTAGCACAGATACGCAGTATTTT.

This clone appeared a few times. The rearrangement links TRBV11-3 to TRBJ1-2; 8 positions agree with TRBD1. This CDR3 has 14 residues. CDR1 is SGHNT and CDR2 is YENEEA in the germline V gene. Trimming removed 5 bases from V and 6 bases from J; junction bases left unmatched: 8. The CDR3 sequence: CASSPWTGFNGYTF. CDR3 nucleotides: TGTGCCAGCAGCCCGTGGACAGGGTTTAATGGCTACACCTTC.

This chain joins TRBV11-3 and TRBJ1-6; D is perhaps TRBD1 (5 bases). CDR1 and CDR2 from the germline V gene are SGHNT and YENEEA. The CDR3 extends over 15 amino acids. V was clipped by 3 bases and J by 5 bases, with 11 bases between them. CDR3 protein: CASSLGGTNNSPLHF. The DNA for the CDR3 is TGTGCCAGCAGCTTGGGGGGGACTAATAATTCACCCCTCCACTTT.

The DNA of the CDR3 is TGTGCCAGCAGCCAAACGGTCGGGGTTGAGGAGACCCAGTACTTC. It codes for CASSQTVGVEETQYF. The V call is TRBV14, the J call TRBJ2-5; possible D gene TRBD2, 5 bases. The CDR3 loop spans 15 amino acids. Germline assignment: CDR1 SGHDN and CDR2 FVKESK. Deletions cut 2 bases from V and 5 bases from J, with 15 bases between.

The V gene is TRBV6-7, the J gene TRBJ2-5; D is unclear. TRBV6-7 is an open reading frame, and its role is uncertain. The CDR3 has 11 amino acids. V was shortened by 2 bases and J by 4 bases, with 2 bases between the two germline ends. The DNA for the CDR3 is TGTGCCAGCAGTTACGGAGAGACCCAGTACTTC. Translated: CASSYGETQYF.

The rearrangement links TRBV25-1 to TRBJ1-5, with a weak D call TRBD1 (5 bases). CDR1 is MGHDK, CDR2 SYGVNS, per germline. Trimming cost V 2 bases and J 7 bases, with 15 bases left between them. The length of the CDR3 is 15 residues. CDR3 nucleotide sequence: TGTGCCAGCAGTGAAGAGTGCAGGGAGGACCAGCCCCAGCATTTT. Its protein product is CASSEECREDQPQHF.

In this sample, this clone is large. This chain uses TRBV11-3 with TRBJ1-1; a weak D match, TRBD1 (5 bases). The CDR3 runs to 14 residues. The V and J ends lost 7 bases and 5 bases respectively, with 17 bases between them. Germline V gene lookup returns CDR1 SGHNT and CDR2 YENEEA. In DNA form, the CDR3 reads TGTGCCAGCATCCTTCGCGCAGGGAGGACTGAAGCTTTCTTT. Protein product: CASILRAGRTEAFF.

The CDR3 DNA reads TGTGCCAGTAGTCAAGGAGTCCGGGAAGATACGCAGTATTTT. Translated: CASSQGVREDTQYF. V and J are TRBV19 and TRBJ2-3; D may be TRBD2 (5 bases). V lost 5 bases to trimming and J lost 5 bases, with 14 bases between them. Germline loops: CDR1 LNHDA, CDR2 SQIVND (reference sequence). CDR3 length: 14 amino acids.

This clone was seen more than once but under ten times. The rearrangement links TRBV11-3 to TRBJ2-6, with 11 bases fitting TRBD2. The CDR3 is 19 residues long. Germline V gene sequence: CDR1 SGHNT, CDR2 YENEEA. Trimming cost V 1 base and J 0 bases; bases outside gene matches: 5. CDR3: CASSLGASGRSSGANVLTF. The CDR3 coding sequence is TGTGCCAGCAGCTTAGGGGCTAGCGGGAGGTCCTCTGGGGCCAACGTCCTGACTTTC.